What follows are 24 T cell receptor beta chains derived from one specimen sequenced in a study of T cell changes during pregnancy in multiple sclerosis. Only in-frame clones appear in the TCRdb table, and some are missing; sequencing was by immunoSEQ multiplex PCR. This table has roughly 80,000 clones, about 92% appearing once. Here the sequenced sample was peripheral blood, taken before pregnancy. Receptors were obtained from a female donor with multiple sclerosis, enrolled in a pregnancy study.

This clone came up a few times. The V and J genes are TRBV29-1 and TRBJ1-1, with TRBD1 identical over 8 bases. V shed 6 bases and J 6 bases; nucleotides not matched to a gene: 6. This CDR3 is built from 12 residues. Germline loops: CDR1 SQVTM, CDR2 ANQGSEA. The CDR3 nucleotides are TGCAGCGTGGGGGCAGGGGGCTCTGAAGCTTTCTTT. This sequence encodes CSVGAGGSEAFF.

V gene TRBV27 combines with J gene TRBJ2-3; 7 bases line up with TRBD2. The CDR3 length is 18 residues. The trim removed 5 bases at V and 3 bases at J, leaving 17 bases unmatched. Per the germline V gene, CDR1 is MNHEY and CDR2 is SMNVEV (reference sequence). Here the CDR3 DNA reads TGTGCCAGCAGTCCGAGGCTGGCTAGCGGAGCCAGGACAGATACGCAGTATTTT. Translating gives CASSPRLASGARTDTQYF.

This clone has a single count. The chain has TRBV19 and TRBJ1-5; TRBD1 might be the D (6 bases). The CDR3 runs 12 residues. The germline V gene encodes CDR1 LNHDA and CDR2 SQIVND (reference sequence). Trimming removed 8 bases from V and 6 bases from J, with 11 bases in between. The DNA for the CDR3 is TGTGCCAGTCGGGGGGCACGTCAGCCCCAGCATTTT. Its translation: CASRGARQPQHF.

This clone was observed once. This rearrangement joins TRBV7-2 to TRBJ2-2, with 13 bases that match TRBD2. Germline V CDR1 and CDR2: SGHTA, FQGNSA. With V trimmed by 6 bases and J by 5 bases, 9 bases remained unmatched. The CDR3 contains 17 residues. The CDR3 loop is CASSGTSGTRRTGELFF. The CDR3 DNA sequence: TGTGCCAGCAGTGGGACTAGCGGGACGAGGAGGACCGGGGAGCTGTTTTTT.

V and J are TRBV7-2 and TRBJ2-1; the match to TRBD2 covers 9 bases. The CDR3 consists of 17 residues. The germline CDR1 and CDR2 sequences are SGHTA and FQGNSA. V lost 1 base and J lost 7; bases outside the gene matches: 11. This CDR3 reads CASSLVTAGGRGNEQFF. The CDR3 DNA follows: TGTGCCAGCAGCTTAGTCACCGCGGGAGGGCGGGGGAATGAGCAGTTCTTC.

This clone was seen just once. The chain joins TRBV7-9 to TRBJ1-2; D is ambiguous. V was pared by 5 bases and J by 4 bases, with 11 bases between. In germline, CDR1 is SEHNR, CDR2 FQNEAQ (reference sequence). The CDR3 consists of 13 residues. For the CDR3, the DNA is TGTGCCAGCAGCCCCCCGCGGGGCTATGGCTACACCTTC. This codes for CASSPPRGYGYTF.

The chain recombines TRBV7-9 with TRBJ2-7; TRBD2 matches 14 bases. CDR3 length: 17 residues. J gave up 6 bases and V 4 bases, and 11 bases lay outside the gene matches. CDR1 is SEHNR, CDR2 FQNEAQ, per germline (reference sequence). The CDR3 DNA is TGTGCCAGCAGCTCGGGACTAGCGGGAGCAATGTTAGGCGAGCAGTACTTC. This codes for CASSSGLAGAMLGEQYF.

The chain employs TRBV7-9 and TRBJ2-5, with 9 bases fitting TRBD1. V was clipped by 4 bases and J by 4 bases; unmatched bases: 7. Germline V gene lookup returns CDR1 SEHNR and CDR2 FQNEAQ (reference sequence). There are 15 residues in the CDR3. CDR3 residues: CASSSPSGQGETQYF. For the CDR3, the DNA is TGTGCCAGCAGCTCACCCTCGGGACAGGGAGAGACCCAGTACTTC.

J is TRBJ2-2 and V is TRBV28; TRBD1 matches at 8 bases. CDR1 and CDR2 from the germline V gene are MDHEN and SYDVKM. With 2 bases clipped from V and 7 bases from J, the junction kept 12 bases outside the gene matches. The CDR3 runs to 17 residues. The CDR3 sequence is CASSLAGTGKLSGELFF. DNA of the CDR3: TGTGCCAGCAGTTTAGCTGGGACAGGTAAACTTAGCGGGGAGCTGTTTTTT.

V gene TRBV5-1 combines with J gene TRBJ1-1, with D unclear. V shed 1 base and J shed 2 bases, with 6 bases lying between them. Germline CDR1 reads SGHRS; CDR2 reads YFSETQ. The CDR3 runs 13 residues. The CDR3 region is CASSLSLNTEAFF. DNA for the CDR3: TGCGCCAGCAGCTTGTCCCTAAACACTGAAGCTTTCTTT.

This chain connects TRBV6-5 to TRBJ1-1; tentative D call: TRBD1 (6 bases). There are 12 residues in the CDR3. Trimming left V 5 bases short and J 10 bases short, with 14 bases between. Germline-derived CDR1 and CDR2 are MNHEY and SVGAGI. CDR3: CASSHRDGVAFF. The CDR3 nucleotides read TGTGCCAGCAGTCACAGGGACGGAGTAGCTTTCTTT.

The rearrangement uses TRBV30 and TRBJ1-5, with 7 bases matching TRBD1. J gave up 6 bases and V 1 base, and 9 bases lay outside the gene matches. Germline V gene data show CDR1 as GTSNPN and CDR2 as SVGIG (reference sequence). This CDR3 comprises 15 residues. As DNA, the CDR3 is TGTGCCTGGAGTGCGGGGAGCAGGGGGACTCAGCCCCAGCATTTT. This gives the protein CAWSAGSRGTQPQHF.

The chain carries TRBV29-1 and TRBJ2-1, with 9 positions matching TRBD2. Germline V gives CDR1 SQVTM, CDR2 ANQGSEA. The trim removed 3 bases at V and 0 bases at J, leaving 3 bases unmatched. CDR3 length: 15 amino acids. The CDR3 region has the DNA TGCAGCGTTGAGGGTAGCGGGAGCTCCTACAATGAGCAGTTCTTC. Its protein product is CSVEGSGSSYNEQFF.

V gene TRBV28 combines with J gene TRBJ2-7, with 8 bases identical to TRBD2. J lost 0 bases, V lost 5 bases, and 6 bases had no gene match. CDR3 length: 15 amino acids. Looked up from germline, CDR1 is MDHEN and CDR2 is SYDVKM. CDR3 in amino acids: CASSPLTSGSYEQYF. CDR3 bases: TGTGCCAGCAGTCCTCTCACTAGCGGCTCCTACGAGCAGTACTTC.

In its sample, this clone was seen once. V is TRBV7-9 and J is TRBJ2-3, with D possibly matching TRBD1 (6 bases). This CDR3 has 13 amino acids. Trimming took 8 bases from V and 1 from J, leaving 10 bases between them. Germline V gene sequence: CDR1 SEHNR, CDR2 FQNEAQ (reference sequence). Here the CDR3 reads CASGYRGTDTQYF. The CDR3 DNA reads as TGTGCCAGCGGGTACAGGGGCACAGATACGCAGTATTTT.

This chain uses TRBV6-1 with TRBJ1-4; D is possibly TRBD1 (5 bases). Germline loops: CDR1 MNHNS, CDR2 SASEGT. Between the trimmed V and J ends, which lost 4 bases and 10 bases, there was a span of 13 bases. The CDR3 is 13 amino acids. CDR3: CASSATWGGKLFF. The CDR3 DNA follows: TGTGCCAGCAGTGCAACCTGGGGCGGAAAACTGTTTTTT.

The CDR3 sequence: CASSKIRNLAGGRYEQYF. DNA of the CDR3: TGTGCCAGCAGCAAAATCCGGAATCTAGCGGGGGGGAGGTACGAGCAGTACTTC. The chain links TRBV21-1 to TRBJ2-7; TRBD2 is the table's D call, not checked against the DNA. TRBV21-1 counts as a pseudogene. CDR3 size: 18 residues.

The chain couples TRBV2 to TRBJ2-5, with 10 bases aligning to TRBD2. CDR3 length: 17 amino acids. The germline V gene encodes CDR1 SNHLY and CDR2 FYNNEI. CDR3 residues: CALTGASGSVGQETQYF. CDR3 in DNA: TGTGCGTTAACAGGGGCTAGCGGGAGTGTGGGCCAAGAGACCCAGTACTTC. Full variable domain (outside the CDR3, taken from reference TRBV2 and TRBJ2-5): EPEVTQTPSHQVTQMGQEVILRCVPISNHLYFYWYRQILGQKVEFLVSFYNNEISEKSEIFDDQFSVERPDGSNFTLKIRSTKLEDSAMYFCALTGASGSVGQETQYFGPGTRLLVL.

V is TRBV27 and J is TRBJ1-5, with 9 bases that match TRBD1. Germline-derived CDR1 and CDR2 are MNHEY and SMNVEV (reference sequence). V shed 6 bases, J shed 5 bases, and the junction held 5 bases outside the gene matches. The length of the CDR3 is 14 residues. The CDR3 bases are TGTGCCAGCAGCCGTGGGACAGGGCATCAGCCCCAGCATTTT. It translates to CASSRGTGHQPQHF.

The rearrangement links TRBV4-2 to TRBJ2-5, with D perhaps matching TRBD1 (5 bases). This CDR3 has 14 residues. Germline V CDR1 and CDR2: LGHNA, YNFKEQ. The V end lost 0 bases, the J end lost 3 bases, and 8 bases lay between the germline ends. CDR3 sequence reads: CASSQDAREETQYF. CDR3 nucleotide sequence: TGTGCCAGCAGCCAAGATGCCAGGGAAGAGACCCAGTACTTC.

The chain links TRBV6-6 to TRBJ2-1; D gene unclear. Germline lookup yields CDR1 MNHNY and CDR2 SVGAGI (reference sequence). The V gene lost 6 bases and the J gene lost 6 bases, with 9 bases spanning the gap. This CDR3 has 12 residues. The CDR3 spells CASSTFGNEQFF. The CDR3 nucleotides are TGTGCCAGCAGCACGTTCGGCAATGAGCAGTTCTTC.

V gene TRBV7-2 combines with J gene TRBJ2-7; 8 bases map to TRBD1. V was pared by 5 bases and J by 3 bases, with 6 bases of the junction left unmatched. In germline, CDR1 is SGHTA, CDR2 FQGNSA. The CDR3 extends over 14 amino acids. CDR3 nucleotide sequence: TGTGCCAGCAGCCCCGGACAGGGACGCTACGAGCAGTACTTC. Encoded protein: CASSPGQGRYEQYF.

V and J are TRBV28 and TRBJ2-7, with TRBD1 matching 10 bases. Trimming cost V 5 bases and J 4 bases; bases outside gene matches: 5. Germline V gene sequence: CDR1 MDHEN, CDR2 SYDVKM. There are 14 residues in the CDR3. CDR3 region: CASSPTGGKYEQYF. The DNA for the CDR3 is TGTGCCAGCAGTCCGACAGGGGGCAAATACGAGCAGTACTTC.

The chain combines TRBV5-1 with TRBJ2-5; 12 positions agree with TRBD2. The CDR3 is made up of 17 amino acids. Germline V gene lookup returns CDR1 SGHRS and CDR2 YFSETQ. The V gene end was trimmed by 4 bases and the J gene end by 1 base; junction bases not matched to a gene: 8. The DNA for the CDR3 is TGCGCCAGCAGCCCCATTCGACTAGCGGGAGCCCAAGAGACCCAGTACTTC. Its translation is CASSPIRLAGAQETQYF.